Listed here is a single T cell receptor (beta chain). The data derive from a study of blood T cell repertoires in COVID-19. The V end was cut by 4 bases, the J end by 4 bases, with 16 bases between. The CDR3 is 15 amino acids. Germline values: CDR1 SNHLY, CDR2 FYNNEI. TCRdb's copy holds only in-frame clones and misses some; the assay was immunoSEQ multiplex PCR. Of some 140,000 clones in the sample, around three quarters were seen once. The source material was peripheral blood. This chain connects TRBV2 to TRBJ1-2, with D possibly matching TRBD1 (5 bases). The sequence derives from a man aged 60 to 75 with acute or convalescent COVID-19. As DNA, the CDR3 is TGTGCCAGCAGTGTACGGGGAGGGGTGGGCTATGGCTACACCTTC. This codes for CASSVRGGVGYGYTF.